The sequence of this T cell receptor (beta chain) was determined in a study of T cells after yellow fever vaccination. Study-wide background: The SMART-Seq v4 Ultra Low Input method served to prepare the low-cell-number fractions.

The study, taken as a whole, reports: Post-booster reappearance was seen for most primary-vaccination clones (roughly 97% CD4, 88% CD8). Researchers noted that a small share of clonotypes showed up in both CD4 and CD8 compartments.

Researchers made TCR cDNA using 5'RACE template switching, and this step added a universal primer site and UMIs. TCRdb independently ran MiXCR on the 5' RACE reads; one entry per CDR3 protein. The sample carries some 250,000 distinct CDR3 sequences, around 7% recorded once. This clonotype was found once. Antigen unknown. Here the sequenced sample was CD4+ T cells sorted from PBMCs, taken 15 days after the yellow fever booster vaccination. This sequence originates from a man between 25 and 39 years old who received the YFV17D yellow fever vaccine.

DNA of the CDR3: TGTGCCAGCAGCTTAGCGGCTAGCGGGAGCCCCGAGCAGTACTTC. It translates to CASSLAASGSPEQYF. This rearrangement joins TRBV7-2 to TRBJ2-7; 10 bases match TRBD2. This CDR3 has 15 residues. V shed 0 bases and J 6 bases; nucleotides not matched to a gene: 5. Germline V lookup: CDR1 SGHTA, CDR2 FQGNSA.